This T cell receptor beta chain was profiled in a study of Tregs in tolerant kidney transplant recipients. Libraries were prepared by immunoSEQ multiplex PCR; TCRdb keeps only in-frame clonotypes and omits some of them. Of some 250,000 clones in the sample, approximately 83% are singletons; the top ten hold under 0.65%. Thawed PBMCs were FACS-sorted into unstimulated CD4+CD25+CD127- regulatory T cells, CD4+CD25- non-regulatory cells, CD4 and CD8 cells. With V trimmed by 4 bases and J by 0 bases, 4 bases remained unmatched. CDR3 length equals 18 residues. Germline V gene lookup returns CDR1 MGHRA and CDR2 YSYEKL.

The clonotype comes from a human donor in good health. The sample taken for sequencing was CD4+ T cells from blood. The chain uses TRBV4-1 and TRBJ2-1; TRBD2 agrees at 15 bases. The CDR3 region is CASSPGLAGGSSYNEQFF. The CDR3 coding sequence is TGCGCCAGCAGCCCAGGACTAGCGGGGGGGAGCTCCTACAATGAGCAGTTCTTC.